This T cell receptor beta chain was observed in a study of blood T cell repertoires in COVID-19. At the level of the study: COVID-19 samples collected from the United States, Italy and Spain covered acute and convalescent phases. In each case, the material was cDNA or gDNA derived from T cells, B-cell-depleted T cells, or PBMCs.

Germline CDR1 reads MNHEY; CDR2 reads SMNVEV (reference sequence). The CDR3 covers 17 residues. V gave up 6 bases and J gave up 6 bases; unmatched junction bases: 18. In the study's own analysis: It was from reference gene primer amplification that nucleated cell counts were estimated. The assay was immunoSEQ multiplex PCR, and TCRdb's table has in-frame clones only and misses some. V and J calls and clone size are copied from that table; D and trimming were computed from the DNA. Among 70,000 or so clones listed, approximately 80% were seen once. The receptor was isolated from a human donor in a cohort sampled during active COVID-19. Sequencing was carried out using peripheral blood. The chain links TRBV27 to TRBJ1-2; 8 bases are shared with TRBD1. The CDR3: CASRIGPGQGARDGYTF. In DNA form, the CDR3 reads TGTGCCAGCAGAATCGGACCGGGGCAGGGGGCGCGAGATGGCTACACCTTC.